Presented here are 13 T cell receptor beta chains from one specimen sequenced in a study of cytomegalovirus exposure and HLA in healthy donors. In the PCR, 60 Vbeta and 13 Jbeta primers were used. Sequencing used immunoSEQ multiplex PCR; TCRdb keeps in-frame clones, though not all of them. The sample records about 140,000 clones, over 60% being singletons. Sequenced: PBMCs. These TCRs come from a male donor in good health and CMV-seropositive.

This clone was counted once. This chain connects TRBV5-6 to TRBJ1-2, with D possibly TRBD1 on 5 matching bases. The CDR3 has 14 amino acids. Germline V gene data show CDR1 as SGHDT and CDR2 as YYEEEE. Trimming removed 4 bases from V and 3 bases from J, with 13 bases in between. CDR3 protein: CASSIRVPDYGYTF. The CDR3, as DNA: TGTGCCAGCAGCATCAGGGTCCCGGACTATGGCTACACCTTC.

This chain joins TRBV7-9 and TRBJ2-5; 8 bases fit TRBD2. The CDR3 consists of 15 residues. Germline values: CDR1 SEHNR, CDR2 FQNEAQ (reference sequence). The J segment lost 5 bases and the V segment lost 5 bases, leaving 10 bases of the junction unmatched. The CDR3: CASSPRLAGGETQYF. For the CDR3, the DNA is TGTGCCAGCAGCCCCCGTCTAGCGGGTGGGGAGACCCAGTACTTC.

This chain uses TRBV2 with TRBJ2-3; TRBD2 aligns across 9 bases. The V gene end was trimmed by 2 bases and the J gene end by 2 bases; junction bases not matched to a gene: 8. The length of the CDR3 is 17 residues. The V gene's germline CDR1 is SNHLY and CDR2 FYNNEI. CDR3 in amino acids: CASSEMAGGPVTDTQYF. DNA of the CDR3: TGTGCCAGCAGTGAAATGGCGGGAGGGCCTGTCACAGATACGCAGTATTTT.

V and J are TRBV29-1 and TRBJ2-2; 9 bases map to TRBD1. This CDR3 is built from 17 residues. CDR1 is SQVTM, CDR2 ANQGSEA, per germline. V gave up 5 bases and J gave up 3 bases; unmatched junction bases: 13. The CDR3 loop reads CSVTGQGGSRHTGELFF. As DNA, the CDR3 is TGCAGCGTTACGGGACAGGGAGGTAGTCGACACACCGGGGAGCTGTTTTTT.

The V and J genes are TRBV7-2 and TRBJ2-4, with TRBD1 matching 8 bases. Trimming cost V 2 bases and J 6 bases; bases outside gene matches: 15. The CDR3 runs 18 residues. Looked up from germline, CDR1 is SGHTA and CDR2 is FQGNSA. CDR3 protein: CASSLSGTGSFWGNIQYF. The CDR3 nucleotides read TGTGCCAGCAGCTTAAGTGGGACAGGCTCGTTTTGGGGAAACATTCAGTACTTC.

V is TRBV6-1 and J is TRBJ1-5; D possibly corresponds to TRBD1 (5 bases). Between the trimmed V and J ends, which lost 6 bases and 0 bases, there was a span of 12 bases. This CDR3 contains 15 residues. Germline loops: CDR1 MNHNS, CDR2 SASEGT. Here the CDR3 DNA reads TGTGCCAGCAGACCACAGGAATATAGCAATCAGCCCCAGCATTTT. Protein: CASRPQEYSNQPQHF.

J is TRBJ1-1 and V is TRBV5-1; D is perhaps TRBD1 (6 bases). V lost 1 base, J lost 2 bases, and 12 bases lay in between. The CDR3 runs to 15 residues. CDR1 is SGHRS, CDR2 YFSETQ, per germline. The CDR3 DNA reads TGCGCCAGCAGCTTGACAGGGACCTTCAACACTGAAGCTTTCTTT. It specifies CASSLTGTFNTEAFF.

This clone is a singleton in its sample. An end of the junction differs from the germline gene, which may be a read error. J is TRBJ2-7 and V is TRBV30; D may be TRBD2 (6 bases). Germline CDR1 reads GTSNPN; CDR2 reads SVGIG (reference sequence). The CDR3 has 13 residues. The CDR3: CAWTRVWRGLRDF. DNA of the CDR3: TGTGCCTGGACGAGGGTTTGGAGGGGCCTGAGAGACTTC.

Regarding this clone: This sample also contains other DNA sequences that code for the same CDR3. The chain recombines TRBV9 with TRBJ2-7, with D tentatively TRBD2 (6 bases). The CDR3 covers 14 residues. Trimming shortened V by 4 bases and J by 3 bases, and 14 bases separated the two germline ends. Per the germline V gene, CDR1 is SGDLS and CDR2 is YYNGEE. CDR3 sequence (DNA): TGTGCCAGCAGCCCCCGCGGGGTGGGCTACGAGCAGTACTTC. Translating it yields CASSPRGVGYEQYF.

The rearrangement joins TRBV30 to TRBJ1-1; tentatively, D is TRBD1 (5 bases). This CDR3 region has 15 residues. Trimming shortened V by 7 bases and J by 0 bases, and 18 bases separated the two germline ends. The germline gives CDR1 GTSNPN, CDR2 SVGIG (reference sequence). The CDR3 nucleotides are TGTGCCTTACTCTTTTTGGGGACTTTGAACACTGAAGCTTTCTTT. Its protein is CALLFLGTLNTEAFF. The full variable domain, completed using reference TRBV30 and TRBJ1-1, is SQTIHQWPATLVQPVGSPLSLECTVEGTSNPNLYWYRQAAGRGLQLLFYSVGIGQISSEVPQNLSASRPQDRQFILSSKKLLLSDSGFYLCALLFLGTLNTEAFFGQGTRLTVV.

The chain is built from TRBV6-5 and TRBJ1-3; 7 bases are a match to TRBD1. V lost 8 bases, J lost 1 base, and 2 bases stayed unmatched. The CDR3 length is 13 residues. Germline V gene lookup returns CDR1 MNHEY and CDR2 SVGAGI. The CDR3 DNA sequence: TGTGCCAGCGGGACAGATTCTGGAAACACCATATATTTT. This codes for CASGTDSGNTIYF.

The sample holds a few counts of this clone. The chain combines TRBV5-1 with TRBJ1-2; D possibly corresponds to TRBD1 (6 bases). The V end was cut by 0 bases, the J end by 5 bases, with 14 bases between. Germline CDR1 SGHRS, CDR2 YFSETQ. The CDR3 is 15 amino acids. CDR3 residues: CASSLETTGSYGYTF. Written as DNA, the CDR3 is TGCGCCAGCAGCTTGGAGACGACAGGTTCTTATGGCTACACCTTC. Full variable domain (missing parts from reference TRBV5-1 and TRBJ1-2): KAGVTQTPRYLIKTRGQQVTLSCSPISGHRSVSWYQQTPGQGLQFLFEYFSETQRNKGNFPGRFSGRQFSNSRSEMNVSTLELGDSALYLCASSLETTGSYGYTFGSGTRLTVV.

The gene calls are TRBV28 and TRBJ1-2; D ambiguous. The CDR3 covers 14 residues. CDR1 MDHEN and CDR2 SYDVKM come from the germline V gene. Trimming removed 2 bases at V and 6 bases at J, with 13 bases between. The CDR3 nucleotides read TGTGCCAGCAGTTTAATCTGGTCGGGGAATGGCTACACCTTC. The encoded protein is CASSLIWSGNGYTF.